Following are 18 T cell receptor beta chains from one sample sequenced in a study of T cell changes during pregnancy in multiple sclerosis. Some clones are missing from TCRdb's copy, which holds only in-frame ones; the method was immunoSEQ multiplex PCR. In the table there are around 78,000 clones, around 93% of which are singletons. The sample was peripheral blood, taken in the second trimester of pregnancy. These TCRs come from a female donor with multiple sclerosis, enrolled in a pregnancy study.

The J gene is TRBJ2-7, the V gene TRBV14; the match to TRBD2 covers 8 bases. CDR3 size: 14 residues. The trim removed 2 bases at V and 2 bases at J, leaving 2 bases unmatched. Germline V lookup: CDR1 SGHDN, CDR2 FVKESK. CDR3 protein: CASSQLGLAYEQYF. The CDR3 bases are TGTGCCAGCAGCCAATTGGGACTAGCCTACGAGCAGTACTTC.

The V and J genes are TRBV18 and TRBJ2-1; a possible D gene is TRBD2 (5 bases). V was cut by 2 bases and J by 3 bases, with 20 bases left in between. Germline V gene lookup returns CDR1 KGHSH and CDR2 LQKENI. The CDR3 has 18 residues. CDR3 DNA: TGTGCCAGCTCACCAAGGGTCAGAACTAGAGGTATCTACAATGAGCAGTTCTTC. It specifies CASSPRVRTRGIYNEQFF.

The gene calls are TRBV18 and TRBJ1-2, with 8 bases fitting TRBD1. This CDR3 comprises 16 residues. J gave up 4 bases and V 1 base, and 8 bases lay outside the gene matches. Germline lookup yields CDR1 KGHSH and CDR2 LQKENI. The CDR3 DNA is TGTGCCAGCTCACCACGAGGTCAGGGGGCGACCTATGGCTACACCTTC. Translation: CASSPRGQGATYGYTF.

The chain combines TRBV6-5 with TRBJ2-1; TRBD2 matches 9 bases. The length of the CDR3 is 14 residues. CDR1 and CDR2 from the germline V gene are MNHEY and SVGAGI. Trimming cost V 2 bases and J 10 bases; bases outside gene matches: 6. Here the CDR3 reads CASSYHSGGWEQFF. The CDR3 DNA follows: TGTGCCAGCAGTTACCATAGCGGGGGATGGGAGCAGTTCTTC.

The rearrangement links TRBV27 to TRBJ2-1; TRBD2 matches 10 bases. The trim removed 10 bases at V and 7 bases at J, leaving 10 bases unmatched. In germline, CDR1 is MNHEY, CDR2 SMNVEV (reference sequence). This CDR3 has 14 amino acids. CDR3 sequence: CAISSGSVPNEQFF. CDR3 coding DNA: TGTGCCATTTCTAGCGGGAGCGTGCCGAATGAGCAGTTCTTC.

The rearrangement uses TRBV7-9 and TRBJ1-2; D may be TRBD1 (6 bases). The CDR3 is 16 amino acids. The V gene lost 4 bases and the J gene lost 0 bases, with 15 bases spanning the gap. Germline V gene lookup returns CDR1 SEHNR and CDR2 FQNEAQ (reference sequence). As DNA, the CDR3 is TGTGCCAGCAGCTCGTCGACAGGACATACTAACTATGGCTACACCTTC. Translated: CASSSSTGHTNYGYTF. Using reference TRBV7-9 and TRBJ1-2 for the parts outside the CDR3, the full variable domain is DTGVSQNPRHKITKRGQNVTFRCDPISEHNRLYWYRQTLGQGPEFLTYFQNEAQLEKSRLLSDRFSAERPKGSFSTLEIQRTEQGDSAMYLCASSSSTGHTNYGYTFGSGTRLTVV.

DNA for the CDR3: TGCGCCAGCAGCAGTCGGGGGGATTACAATGAGCAGTTCTTC. It yields the protein CASSSRGDYNEQFF. The rearrangement joins TRBV5-1 to TRBJ2-1; 7 nucleotides match TRBD2. The V gene's germline CDR1 is SGHRS and CDR2 YFSETQ. After removal of 4 bases from V and 4 bases from J, the junction contained 5 bases not matched to a gene. This CDR3 has 14 residues.

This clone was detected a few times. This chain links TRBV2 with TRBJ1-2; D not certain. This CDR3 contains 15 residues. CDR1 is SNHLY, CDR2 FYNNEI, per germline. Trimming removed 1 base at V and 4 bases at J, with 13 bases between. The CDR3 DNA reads TGTGCCAGCAGTGAAGGGAGATGGTTAATCTATGGCTACACCTTC. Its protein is CASSEGRWLIYGYTF.

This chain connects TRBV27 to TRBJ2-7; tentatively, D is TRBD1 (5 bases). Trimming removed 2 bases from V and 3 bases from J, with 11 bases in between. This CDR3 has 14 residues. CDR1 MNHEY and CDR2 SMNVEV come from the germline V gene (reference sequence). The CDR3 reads CASSLRQFYYEQYF. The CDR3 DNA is TGTGCCAGCAGTTTAAGACAGTTCTACTACGAGCAGTACTTC.

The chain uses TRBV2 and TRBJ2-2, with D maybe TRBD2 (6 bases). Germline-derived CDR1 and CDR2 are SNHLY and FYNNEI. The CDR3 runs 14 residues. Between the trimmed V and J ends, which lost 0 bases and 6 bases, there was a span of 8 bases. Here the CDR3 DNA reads TGTGCCAGCAGTGAAGCTAGCGGCGCCGGGGAGCTGTTTTTT. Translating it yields CASSEASGAGELFF.

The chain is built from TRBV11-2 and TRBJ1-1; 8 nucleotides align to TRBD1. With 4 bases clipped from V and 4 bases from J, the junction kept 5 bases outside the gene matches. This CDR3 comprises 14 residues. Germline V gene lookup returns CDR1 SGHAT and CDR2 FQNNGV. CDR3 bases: TGTGCCAGCAGCTCGACACAGGGGGTCACTGAAGCTTTCTTT. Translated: CASSSTQGVTEAFF.

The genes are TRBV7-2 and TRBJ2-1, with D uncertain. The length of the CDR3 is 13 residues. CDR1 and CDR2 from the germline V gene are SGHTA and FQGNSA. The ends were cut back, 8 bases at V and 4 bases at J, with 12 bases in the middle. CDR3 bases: TGTGCCAGCGGCGTTAGAGGTTACAATGAGCAGTTCTTC. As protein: CASGVRGYNEQFF.

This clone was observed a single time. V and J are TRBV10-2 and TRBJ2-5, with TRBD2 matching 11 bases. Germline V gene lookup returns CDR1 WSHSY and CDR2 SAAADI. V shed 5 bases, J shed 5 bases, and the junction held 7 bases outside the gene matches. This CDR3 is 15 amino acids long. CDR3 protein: CASSQTSGVLETQYF. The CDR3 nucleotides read TGCGCCAGCAGTCAGACTAGCGGGGTCTTGGAGACCCAGTACTTC.

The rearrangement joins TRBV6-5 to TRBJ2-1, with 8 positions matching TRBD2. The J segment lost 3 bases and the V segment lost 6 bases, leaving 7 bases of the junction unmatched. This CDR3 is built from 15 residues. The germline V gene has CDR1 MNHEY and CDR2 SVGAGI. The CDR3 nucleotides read TGTGCCAGCAGCATTAGCGGGGTAGTCTACAATGAGCAGTTCTTC. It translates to CASSISGVVYNEQFF.

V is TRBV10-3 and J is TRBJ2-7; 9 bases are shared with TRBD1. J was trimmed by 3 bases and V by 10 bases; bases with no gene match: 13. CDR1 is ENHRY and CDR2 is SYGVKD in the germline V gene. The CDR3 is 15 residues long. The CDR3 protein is CATKEPRDRDYEQYF. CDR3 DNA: TGTGCCACAAAGGAACCCCGGGACAGGGACTACGAGCAGTACTTC.

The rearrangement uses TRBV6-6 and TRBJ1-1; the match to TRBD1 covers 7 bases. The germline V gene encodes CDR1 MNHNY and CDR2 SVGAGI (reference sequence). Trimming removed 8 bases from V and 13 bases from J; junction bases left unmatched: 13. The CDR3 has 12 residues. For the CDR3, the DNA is TGTGCCAGCGGGGACAGAACGGGAGAGGGTTTCTTT. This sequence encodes CASGDRTGEGFF.

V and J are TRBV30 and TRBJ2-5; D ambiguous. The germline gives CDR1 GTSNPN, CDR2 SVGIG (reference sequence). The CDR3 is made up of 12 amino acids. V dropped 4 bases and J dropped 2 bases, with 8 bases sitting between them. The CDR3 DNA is TGTGCCTGGAACGCAGGACAAGAGACCCAGTACTTC. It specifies CAWNAGQETQYF.

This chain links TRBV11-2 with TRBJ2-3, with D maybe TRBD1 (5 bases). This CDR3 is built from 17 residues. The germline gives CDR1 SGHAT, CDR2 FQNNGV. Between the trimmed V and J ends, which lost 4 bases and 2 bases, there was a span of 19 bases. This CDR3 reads CASSSLGSDRLTDTQYF. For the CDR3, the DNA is TGTGCCAGCAGCTCATTAGGATCAGACAGACTCACAGATACGCAGTATTTT.